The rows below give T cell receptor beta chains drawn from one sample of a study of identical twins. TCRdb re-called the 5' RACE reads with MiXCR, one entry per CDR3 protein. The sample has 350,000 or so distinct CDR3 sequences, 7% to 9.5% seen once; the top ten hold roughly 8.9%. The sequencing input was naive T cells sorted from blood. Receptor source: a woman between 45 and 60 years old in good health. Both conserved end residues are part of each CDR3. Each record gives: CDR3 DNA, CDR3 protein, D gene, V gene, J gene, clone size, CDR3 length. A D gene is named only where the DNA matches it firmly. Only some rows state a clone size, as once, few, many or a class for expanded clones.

TGCGCCAGCAGCTTGACACCCCTAGCGGGAGGCCAGCCCGGGGAGCTGTTTTTT,CASSLTPLAGGQPGELFF,TRBD2,TRBV5-1,TRBJ2-2,few,18
TGTGCCAGCTCACGCGGGCAGGGGGCCGGCTATGGCTACACCTTC,CASSRGQGAGYGYTF,TRBD1,TRBV18,TRBJ1-2,many,15
TGTGCCATCAGTGAACTAGCGGGTACCCAAGAGACCCAGTACTTC,CAISELAGTQETQYF,TRBD2,TRBV10-3,TRBJ2-5,many,15
TGTGCCAGCAGCTTAGCGACAGGCCCTACTAACTATGGCTACACCTTC,CASSLATGPTNYGYTF,.,TRBV7-9,TRBJ1-2,.,16
TGCAGTGCTAGAGATTCAGTAGCGCCCTATTTC,CSARDSVAPYF,.,TRBV20-1,TRBJ2-5,.,11
TGTGCCAGCAGTTTAGGGGGCCGGGGCGAGCAGTACTTC,CASSLGGRGEQYF,.,TRBV12-3/TRBV12-4,TRBJ2-7,many,13
TGTGCCACCAGCAGAGCTTTGGCGGCCAGCGAGCAGTACTTC,CATSRALAASEQYF,.,TRBV15,TRBJ2-7,.,14
TGTGCCAGCAGCGACAACAATGAGCAGTTCTTC,CASSDNNEQFF,.,TRBV6-5,TRBJ2-1,many,11
TGTGCCAGCAGCCCCTGGGCTGGGGCCAACGTCCTGACTTTC,CASSPWAGANVLTF,.,TRBV7-9,TRBJ2-6,few,14
TGCGCCAGCAGCTTGGCAGACCCCACAGATACGCAGTATTTT,CASSLADPTDTQYF,.,TRBV5-1,TRBJ2-3,many,14
TGTGCCAGCAGTTATCGCGGGAGTGAGAACACCGGGGAGCTGTTTTTT,CASSYRGSENTGELFF,TRBD2,TRBV12-3/TRBV12-4,TRBJ2-2,few,16
TGTGCCACCCGGGACAGGGGCACAGATACGCAGTATTTT,CATRDRGTDTQYF,TRBD1,TRBV19,TRBJ2-3,.,13
TGTGCCAGCAGCTCCGCCGGCGGTCAGCCCCAGCATTTT,CASSSAGGQPQHF,.,TRBV7-6,TRBJ1-5,many,13
TGCGCCAGCAGCCAATCCGGAGTTTACACCGGGGAGCTGTTTTTT,CASSQSGVYTGELFF,.,TRBV4-1,TRBJ2-2,.,15
TGCGCCAGCAGCTTGGCCGGACAGGGCCTGGGCACTGAAGCTTTCTTT,CASSLAGQGLGTEAFF,TRBD1,TRBV5-1,TRBJ1-1,many,16
TGTGCCAGCAGGGGGACGGCGGAAGCTGGTGAAGCTTTCTTT,CASRGTAEAGEAFF,TRBD1,TRBV10-3,TRBJ1-1,.,14
TGTGCCAGCAGCCAAGACCCTCCGGGTGGGCGGGGGGACTACGAGCAGTACTTC,CASSQDPPGGRGDYEQYF,TRBD2,TRBV3-1,TRBJ2-7,few,18
TGCAGCGTTGGGTTACCTAGCCCTAGCGGGAGGGATTTCTACGAGCAGTACTTC,CSVGLPSPSGRDFYEQYF,TRBD2,TRBV29-1,TRBJ2-7,.,18
TGCAGTGCCCCTTTGGCTAGCGGGAGGGCCAACGAGCAGTTCTTC,CSAPLASGRANEQFF,TRBD2,TRBV20-1,TRBJ2-1,.,15
TGTGCCATCTCAACAGGGAGCAGGGGGAACACTGAAGCTTTCTTT,CAISTGSRGNTEAFF,.,TRBV10-3,TRBJ1-1,.,15
TGTGCCAGCAGCTTAGATGGAGCGGGAGGCGAGACCCAGTACTTC,CASSLDGAGGETQYF,TRBD2,TRBV7-2,TRBJ2-5,few,15
TGTGCCAGCCATCCCGGGACAGCTAATGAGCAGTTCTTC,CASHPGTANEQFF,TRBD1,TRBV12-3/TRBV12-4,TRBJ2-1,.,13
TGTGCCAGCAGTTGGGTACTGGGCAGGGAAGCTGATCAGCCCCAGCATTTT,CASSWVLGREADQPQHF,.,TRBV2,TRBJ1-5,.,17
TGCAGCGTTGAAGCAAACCCAAGGGAGACCCAGTACTTC,CSVEANPRETQYF,.,TRBV29-1,TRBJ2-5,many,13
TGTGCCAGCAGGCTAGCGGGAGGAGCCGGGGAGCTGTTTTTT,CASRLAGGAGELFF,TRBD2,TRBV12-3/TRBV12-4,TRBJ2-2,few,14
TGTGCCAGCAGCAAACAGGACAGGGGATCCTACAATGAGCAGTTCTTC,CASSKQDRGSYNEQFF,.,TRBV21-1,TRBJ2-1,.,16
TGCGCCAGCAGCTTGCACCCAAGATACTCCTACGAGCAGTACTTC,CASSLHPRYSYEQYF,.,TRBV5-1,TRBJ2-7,few,15
TGTGCCAGCAGCTTAGATCGGAGACAGGGGGGCCCAGGGGCCAAAAACATTCAGTACTTC,CASSLDRRQGGPGAKNIQYF,TRBD1,TRBV11-2,TRBJ2-4,.,20
TGCGCCAGCACTGCCGGGACTCGAAACAATGAGCAGTTCTTC,CASTAGTRNNEQFF,.,TRBV5-1,TRBJ2-1,.,14
TGTGCCAGCAGCTTGCTAACTAGCGGGATCGACGAGCAGTACTTC,CASSLLTSGIDEQYF,TRBD2,TRBV5-6,TRBJ2-7,few,15
TGTGCCATCAACCCGGGGATTCGGGAGAGCTCCTACAATGAGCAGTTCTTC,CAINPGIRESSYNEQFF,.,TRBV10-3,TRBJ2-1,.,17
TGTGCCAGCAGCTTAGCTGGGGGATTGGGGAATGAGCAGTTCTTC,CASSLAGGLGNEQFF,.,TRBV7-6,TRBJ2-1,.,15
TGCAGTGCTTCATCCCCGACGCACGACGAGCAGTACTTC,CSASSPTHDEQYF,.,TRBV20-1,TRBJ2-7,many,13
TGTGCCAGCAGCCTTTACCTAGCGGGAAGCTCCTACAATGAGCAGTTCTTC,CASSLYLAGSSYNEQFF,TRBD2,TRBV5-5,TRBJ2-1,few,17
TGTGCCAGCAGTTTAGGCGGGGAATGGACTGAAGCTTTCTTT,CASSLGGEWTEAFF,.,TRBV12-3/TRBV12-4,TRBJ1-1,.,14
TGTGCCAGCAGCCCCGTGGGACGCTCCTACAATGAGCAGTTCTTC,CASSPVGRSYNEQFF,.,TRBV3-1,TRBJ2-1,once,15
TGTGCCAGGAAACAGGGAGGGGAAAAACTGTTTTTT,CARKQGGEKLFF,.,TRBV2,TRBJ1-4,many,12
TGTGCCAGCAGTGAATGGTCCGAGGGGACAGATACGCAGTATTTT,CASSEWSEGTDTQYF,.,TRBV25-1,TRBJ2-3,.,15
TGCAGCGCCAAAGGGACTAGCTACAATGAGCAGTTCTTC,CSAKGTSYNEQFF,TRBD2,TRBV29-1,TRBJ2-1,.,13
TGTGCCAGCAGCTTAGGAGGGAACGGCAATCAGCCCCAGCATTTT,CASSLGGNGNQPQHF,.,TRBV7-9,TRBJ1-5,.,15
TGCAGCGTTGAAAAGGGAGTGAACACTGAAGCTTTCTTT,CSVEKGVNTEAFF,.,TRBV29-1,TRBJ1-1,many,13
TGCGCCAGCAGCTCCCAGGGTAGCACTGAAGCTTTCTTT,CASSSQGSTEAFF,.,TRBV5-1,TRBJ1-1,.,13
TGTGCCAGCAGACGACAGACCTACTATGGCTACACCTTC,CASRRQTYYGYTF,.,TRBV6-5,TRBJ1-2,.,13
TGCGCCAGCAGCCCTCCGCACCTAACCAATGAGCAGTTCTTC,CASSPPHLTNEQFF,.,TRBV4-1,TRBJ2-1,many,14
TGTGCCAGCAGCCAAGACCTAGCGGGAGAAAGCGGGGAGCTGTTTTTT,CASSQDLAGESGELFF,TRBD2,TRBV4-2,TRBJ2-2,many,16
TGCGCCAGCAGCTCGGGACAGCTCCGTGAAGCTTTCTTT,CASSSGQLREAFF,TRBD1,TRBV5-1,TRBJ1-1,many,13
TGTGCCAGCAGGGGACTAGCGGGAGGATGGGGGTACAATGAGCAGTTCTTC,CASRGLAGGWGYNEQFF,TRBD2,TRBV27,TRBJ2-1,few,17
TGTGCCACCAGTGATGTTATGGGACTAACCTACAATGAGCAGTTCTTC,CATSDVMGLTYNEQFF,TRBD2,TRBV24-1,TRBJ2-1,many,16
TGTGCCACCAGTGATTTCCCAGGGGTGATGGGTGAGCAGTTCTTC,CATSDFPGVMGEQFF,.,TRBV24-1,TRBJ2-1,.,15